The following is a T cell receptor beta chain sequence with its context. This specimen belongs to a study of regulatory T cells in long-lasting Graves disease. In the study overall: Antithyroid drugs had been given to newly diagnosed Graves' patients for under 3 months.

According to the study, TCR beta libraries were built with iRepertoire HTBI primers and CDR3-region Arm-PCR. TCRdb re-derived calls from the multiplex PCR reads in MiXCR, one entry per CDR3 protein. Counted here are fewer than 650,000 distinct CDR3 sequences, about 15% occurring once; the ten biggest clones make up under 20%. The time point denotes: newly diagnosed GD, antithyroid drugs for less than 3 months. PBMC RNA served as the TCR library source. Blood from the periphery, approximately 8.6 milliliters in all, was drawn into EDTA tubes. The same data also contributed to another study, on T cells in Graves' hyperthyroidism and ophthalmopathy.

This clonotype was sampled from a woman in her 30s with Graves disease. The specimen comprised peripheral blood mononuclear cells (PBMCs), sampled at new diagnosis, from a patient treated with antithyroid drugs.

The CDR3 DNA reads TGTGCCAGCACTTTGACACTACAAGAGACCCAGTACTTC. Translation gives CASTLTLQETQYF. J is TRBJ2-5 and V is TRBV6-1; D is unresolved. V lost 7 bases to trimming and J lost 2 bases, with 11 bases between them. Per the germline V gene, CDR1 is MNHNS and CDR2 is SASEGT. The CDR3 loop spans 13 amino acids.